The 25 T cell receptor beta chains in this list originate from one sample, sequenced in a study of T cell responses to AZD1222 COVID-19 vaccine (dated by TCRdb to the early 2020s). The method was the immunoSEQ multiplex PCR assay. The table was pulled from immuneACCESS by TCRdb, which kept in-frame rearrangements only. Such tables lose some clones; where checked, under half of the loss comes from unresolved V genes, and the rest has no known cause. Recorded for this sample are some 130,000 clones; 70% to 90% of them occurred a single time. 8% to 9.5% of the sample is in the top ten clones. Explained via the paper, the time point label denotes: baseline before first vaccination. The sample here was peripheral blood, taken on day 0 of AZD1222 vaccination. The receptors stem from an adult in good health.

The chain recombines TRBV3-1 (or the pseudogene TRBV3-2) with TRBJ2-1; D is unresolved. The V and J ends lost 4 bases and 0 bases respectively, with 10 bases between them. The length of the CDR3 is 15 residues. Germline CDR1 is LGHDT and CDR2 is YNNKEL (reference sequence). In DNA form, the CDR3 reads TGTGCCAGCAGCCCACACTATAACTCCTACAATGAGCAGTTCTTC. Translation: CASSPHYNSYNEQFF.

The V gene is TRBV11-2, the J gene TRBJ2-2; maybe TRBD1 (6 bases). Trimming pared 1 base from V and 1 base from J, leaving 13 bases between. This CDR3 region has 17 residues. Germline V lookup: CDR1 SGHAT, CDR2 FQNNGV. The CDR3 sequence is CASSLGTWTVNTGELFF. The DNA for the CDR3 is TGTGCCAGCAGCTTAGGTACTTGGACAGTGAACACCGGGGAGCTGTTTTTT. The variable domain in full, with the rest retrieved from reference TRBV11-2 and TRBJ2-2, is EAGVAQSPRYKIIEKRQSVAFWCNPISGHATLYWYQQILGQGPKLLIQFQNNGVVDDSQLPKDRFSAERLKGVDSTLKIQPAKLEDSAVYLCASSLGTWTVNTGELFFGEGSRLTVL.

The rearrangement uses TRBV28 and TRBJ1-1, with D hard to call. V was clipped by 8 bases and J by 11 bases, with 21 bases between them. CDR1 MDHEN and CDR2 SYDVKM come from the germline V gene. The CDR3 totals 13 residues. CDR3 in amino acids: CASLEDRLGGAFF. CDR3 bases: TGTGCCAGCCTGGAAGACCGGTTAGGAGGCGCTTTCTTT.

The chain couples TRBV3-1 (or the pseudogene TRBV3-2) to TRBJ2-3; D not resolved. Trimming cost V 0 bases and J 2 bases, with 12 bases left between them. CDR3 size: 16 residues. Germline V gene data show CDR1 as LGHDT and CDR2 as YNNKEL (reference sequence). The DNA for the CDR3 is TGTGCCAGCAGCCAAGATAGGGCAGTCTCCACAGATACGCAGTATTTT. As protein: CASSQDRAVSTDTQYF.

CDR3 in amino acids: CASSEYVGTSPLHF. In DNA form, the CDR3 reads TGCGCCAGCAGTGAGTATGTCGGAACCTCACCCCTCCACTTT. The genes are TRBV10-1 and TRBJ1-6; D is undetermined. This CDR3 comprises 14 residues. V was pared by 1 base and J by 10 bases, with 11 bases between. The germline V gene encodes CDR1 WNHNN and CDR2 SYGVQD (reference sequence).

V usage is TRBV11-2 and J usage is TRBJ2-3, with D possibly TRBD2 on 5 matching bases. Germline V gene lookup returns CDR1 SGHAT and CDR2 FQNNGV. The ends were cut back, 6 bases at V and 0 bases at J, with 16 bases in the middle. This CDR3 spans 16 amino acids. The CDR3, as DNA: TGTGCCAGCAGGCCAGGCGGATGGACTAGCACAGATACGCAGTATTTT. It specifies CASRPGGWTSTDTQYF.

CDR3 protein: CASSLVRIQETQYF. The DNA for the CDR3 is TGTGCCAGCAGCTTGGTTCGGATCCAAGAGACCCAGTACTTC. V gene TRBV5-8 combines with J gene TRBJ2-5; D is unclear. Germline-derived CDR1 and CDR2 are SGHTS and YDEGEE. CDR3 size: 14 residues. The germline V and J ends were trimmed by 0 bases and 1 base, with 7 bases remaining between them. Together with reference TRBV5-8 and TRBJ2-5, the CDR3 gives the full variable domain: EAGVTQSPTHLIKTRGQQATLRCSPISGHTSVYWYQQALGLGLQFLLWYDEGEERNRGNFPPRFSGRQFPNYSSELNVNALELEDSALYLCASSLVRIQETQYFGPGTRLLVL.

The V and J genes are TRBV7-6 and TRBJ1-5, with TRBD1 matching 11 bases. Trimming cost V 5 bases and J 0 bases; bases outside gene matches: 3. The CDR3 totals 16 residues. CDR1 is SGHVS, CDR2 FNYEAQ, per germline. The CDR3 DNA reads TGTGCCAGCAGCCAGGGACAGGGGGTTAGCAATCAGCCCCAGCATTTT. Encoded protein: CASSQGQGVSNQPQHF.

This chain connects TRBV9 to TRBJ2-6, with TRBD1 as a possible D gene (5 bases). CDR3 length equals 18 residues. V was trimmed by 3 bases and J by 0 bases, leaving 16 bases between them. CDR1 is SGDLS, CDR2 YYNGEE, per germline. DNA for the CDR3: TGTGCCAGCAGCGCCCGACAGCCCTTTAGCTCTGGGGCCAACGTCCTGACTTTC. The encoded protein is CASSARQPFSSGANVLTF.

Only one count was recorded for this clone. V gene TRBV21-1 combines with J gene TRBJ1-2; the table calls TRBD1, which could not be checked here. TRBV21-1 constitutes a pseudogene. The CDR3 length is 16 residues. Here the CDR3 reads CASSKGKAGKRYGYTF. CDR3 in DNA: TGTGCCAGCAGCAAGGGAAAGGCAGGGAAACGGTATGGCTACACCTTC.

The chain combines TRBV1 with TRBJ2-7. TRBV1 is tagged as a pseudogene. The CDR3 has 16 residues. The CDR3 DNA reads TGCACCAGCTTATATCGGACACCGGTGCGGGTCTACGAGCAGTACTTC. This encodes CTSLYRTPVRVYEQYF.

V usage is TRBV18 and J usage is TRBJ1-3, with D unresolved. V gave up 3 bases and J gave up 0 bases, with 12 bases separating them. Germline CDR1 KGHSH, CDR2 LQKENI. The CDR3 sequence is 16 residues long. CDR3 coding DNA: TGTGCCAGCTCACCCTTGACAAGACTCTCTGGAAACACCATATATTTT. This codes for CASSPLTRLSGNTIYF.

The chain uses TRBV28 and TRBJ2-7, with 11 bases aligning to TRBD1. V shed 4 bases, J shed 9 bases, and the junction held 8 bases outside the gene matches. Looked up from germline, CDR1 is MDHEN and CDR2 is SYDVKM. The CDR3 is 14 residues long. CDR3 DNA sequence: TGTGCCAGCAGTTCGTGGACAGGGGGCTCCTCGCAGTACTTC. This sequence encodes CASSSWTGGSSQYF.

V gene TRBV20-1 combines with J gene TRBJ2-2; the match to TRBD1 covers 7 bases. The CDR3 sequence is 15 residues long. Germline trimming cut 3 bases from V and 3 bases from J; bases unmatched to any gene: 7. The germline V gene has CDR1 DFQATT and CDR2 SNEGSKA (reference sequence). Here the CDR3 reads CSASTPGQDTGELFF. In DNA, the CDR3 is TGCAGTGCTAGTACCCCAGGACAGGACACCGGGGAGCTGTTTTTT.

This clone was detected once. J is TRBJ1-2 and V is TRBV18; possible D gene TRBD1, 6 bases. The V and J ends lost 5 bases and 4 bases respectively, with 17 bases between them. The CDR3 extends over 15 amino acids. Germline loops: CDR1 KGHSH, CDR2 LQKENI. The CDR3 region has the DNA TGTGCCAGCTCATCGGGACACCCATCAGGCTATGGCTACACCTTC. Translating gives CASSSGHPSGYGYTF.

The V call is TRBV5-6, the J call TRBJ2-2; TRBD2 matches 9 bases. The germline CDR1 and CDR2 sequences are SGHDT and YYEEEE. With V trimmed by 3 bases and J by 1 base, 10 bases remained unmatched. The CDR3 extends over 18 amino acids. CDR3 bases: TGTGCCAGCAGCTCGGTGATAGCGGGAGTGATGAACACCGGGGAGCTGTTTTTT. This encodes CASSSVIAGVMNTGELFF.

V gene TRBV15 combines with J gene TRBJ1-5; D possibly corresponds to TRBD1 (6 bases). This CDR3 contains 15 residues. CDR1 LNHNV and CDR2 YYDKDF come from the germline V gene (reference sequence). With 1 base removed from V and 7 bases from J, the gap between germline ends came to 14 bases. CDR3 nucleotides: TGTGCCACCAGCAGAGTACTACAGGGAAGACAGCCCCAGCATTTT. Amino acid sequence: CATSRVLQGRQPQHF.

This clone was counted a single time. This chain links TRBV5-5 with TRBJ2-7, with D perhaps assigned TRBD1 or TRBD2 (5 bases each). The ends were cut back, 7 bases at V and 2 bases at J, with 10 bases in the middle. The CDR3 is 12 residues long. The V gene's germline CDR1 is SGHKS and CDR2 YYEKEE (reference sequence). CDR3 loop: CASGPGPYEQYF. CDR3 nucleotide sequence: TGTGCCAGCGGCCCGGGGCCCTACGAGCAGTACTTC.

This clone was seen a few times. V usage is TRBV10-3 and J usage is TRBJ2-1, with TRBD2 identical over 11 bases. This CDR3 has 15 amino acids. Per the germline V gene, CDR1 is ENHRY and CDR2 is SYGVKD. V was pared by 5 bases and J by 1 base, with 1 base of the junction left unmatched. CDR3 in amino acids: CAISLAGGSYNEQFF. CDR3 bases: TGTGCCATCAGTCTAGCGGGGGGTTCCTACAATGAGCAGTTCTTC.

The rearrangement uses TRBV7-2 and TRBJ1-1; 9 positions match TRBD1. The CDR3 runs 15 residues. The germline V gene has CDR1 SGHTA and CDR2 FQGNSA. V was pared by 3 bases and J by 0 bases, with 2 bases of the junction left unmatched. The CDR3 here is CASSLGQGLNTEAFF. Written as DNA, the CDR3 is TGTGCCAGCAGCTTGGGACAGGGCCTGAACACTGAAGCTTTCTTT.

The V and J genes are TRBV2 and TRBJ1-1, with 8 bases aligning to TRBD1. This CDR3 has 15 amino acids. The germline gives CDR1 SNHLY, CDR2 FYNNEI. Trimming cost V 9 bases and J 1 base; bases outside gene matches: 10. The CDR3 sequence is CASKPDRAENTEAFF. CDR3 nucleotide sequence: TGTGCCAGTAAGCCGGACAGGGCTGAGAACACTGAAGCTTTCTTT.

This clone showed up just once. The chain joins TRBV3-1 (or the pseudogene TRBV3-2) to TRBJ1-3; the match to TRBD1 covers 8 bases. Germline loops: CDR1 LGHDT, CDR2 YNNKEL (reference sequence). The V segment lost 2 bases and the J segment 4 bases; nucleotides outside the gene matches: 10. The CDR3 is made up of 17 amino acids. The CDR3 DNA sequence: TGTGCCAGCAGCCAACCGAGGCGGACAGGGTCAGGAAACACCATATATTTT. It specifies CASSQPRRTGSGNTIYF.

The V gene is TRBV19, the J gene TRBJ1-1; 12 bases fit TRBD1. Per the germline V gene, CDR1 is LNHDA and CDR2 is SQIVND (reference sequence). With V trimmed by 4 bases and J by 10 bases, 7 bases remained unmatched. The CDR3 spans 14 residues. CDR3 in amino acids: CASSTGTGGEGAFF. DNA for the CDR3: TGTGCCAGTAGTACAGGGACAGGGGGCGAAGGAGCTTTCTTT.

V and J are TRBV12-5 and TRBJ2-7; 7 bases map to TRBD1. The length of the CDR3 is 14 residues. The V and J ends lost 6 bases and 3 bases, in that order; junction bases with no gene match: 8. CDR1 and CDR2 from the germline V gene are LGHNT and FRNRAP. Here the CDR3 reads CASGRQGGIYEQYF. CDR3 in DNA: TGTGCTAGTGGAAGACAGGGCGGTATCTACGAGCAGTACTTC.

This clone was counted only a few times. V is TRBV19 and J is TRBJ1-1; no clear D gene. Looked up from germline, CDR1 is LNHDA and CDR2 is SQIVND (reference sequence). The CDR3 has 13 amino acids. Trimming cost V 3 bases and J 1 base, with 6 bases left between them. In nucleotides, the CDR3 is TGTGCCAGTAGTATGGGTTCGAACACTGAAGCTTTCTTT. Translating it yields CASSMGSNTEAFF.